This TCR beta chain was retrieved from a study of cytomegalovirus exposure and HLA in healthy donors. Germline CDR1 is MDHEN and CDR2 is SYDVKM. The ends were cut back, 7 bases at V and 4 bases at J, with 10 bases in the middle. The CDR3 sequence is 12 residues long. With regard to this clone: The antigen remains undetermined.

PCR primers comprised 60 Vbeta and 13 Jbeta primers. Only in-frame clones appear in the TCRdb table, and some are missing; sequencing was by immunoSEQ multiplex PCR. This sample carries a few hundred thousand clones, nearly 95% of them seen once, and the ten largest clones take roughly 1.5%. Study-wide points: Sequencing artifact likely explains a cluster of highly shared sequence variants. The authors enumerated some 160 TCR beta chains as linked to cytomegalovirus. There were some V segments, including TRBV6-2 and TRBV6-3, excluded as indistinguishable. Later work found that TCR association rates differed between HLA loci; DRB1 had the most and HLA-C the fewest.

The sample comprised PBMCs. The genes are TRBV28 and TRBJ1-1; tentatively, D is TRBD1 (6 bases). This receptor was identified in a girl aged 2-9 years in good health and CMV-seronegative. CDR3 protein: CASIIQGTEAFF. The DNA for the CDR3 is TGTGCCAGCATCATACAGGGCACTGAAGCTTTCTTT.